This T cell receptor beta chain appears in the sequencing data of a study of tumor and adjacent non-tumor tissue in lung cancer. The template was RNA from unsorted bulk tissue. More than 3 cm separated this lung sample from the edge of the tumor. A modified ARM-PCR protocol with three rounds of nested PCR amplified TCRbeta. TCRdb processed the multiplex PCR reads anew with MiXCR; each CDR3 protein has one entry. The sample lists over 80,000 distinct CDR3 sequences, 80% seen once, with 30% in the top ten. This clonotype appeared a few times. Its antigen is unidentified. The CDR3 has 12 amino acids. V was cut by 2 bases and J by 8 bases, with 10 bases left in between. CDR1 is SGHAT, CDR2 FQNNGV, per germline. General study findings and limits: Compared with tumor, normal lung showed significantly lower TCR diversity.

The chain links TRBV11-2 to TRBJ2-7; D is ambiguous. The receptor comes from a man aged 55 to 70 with small cell lung cancer. The source material was distant non-tumor lung tissue. The chain's CDR3 is CASSLSSTKQYF. DNA for the CDR3: TGTGCCAGCAGCTTAAGCTCTACGAAGCAGTACTTC.